This TCR beta chain was profiled in a study of monozygotic twins with inflammatory bowel disease. Study-wide results and limits: Twin pairs that were concordant did not differ from discordant pairs in repertoire similarity, possibly from limited power. Healthy co-twins showed greater TCRbeta diversity (inverse Simpson) than IBD patients.

About this clonotype itself: What it binds is not known.

CDR3 length equals 15 residues. Germline CDR1 is SGHDT and CDR2 is YYEEEE. Whole blood served as the source of total RNA, and no T cell sorting took place. TCRdb reprocessed the 5' RACE reads and reports one entry per CDR3 protein, with no DNA. The sample table sets out some 130,000 distinct CDR3 sequences. Sequencing was carried out using blood. The genes are TRBV5-6 and TRBJ2-2; as DNA is missing, the TRBD1 call by TCRdb cannot be tested. This receptor was identified in a human donor with ulcerative colitis or Crohn's disease, or a healthy co-twin of an affected twin (not recorded which). The CDR3 sequence: CASRRQGVGTGELFF.